This T cell receptor beta chain was documented in a study of stem cell transplantation in POMP-related autoinflammatory disease. Trimming stripped 5 bases from V and 2 bases from J, with 21 bases between. The CDR3 is 18 residues long. Per germline, CDR1 MGHRA and CDR2 YSYEKL. Assay: immunoSEQ multiplex PCR; the TCRdb copy retains only in-frame clones and omits some. The sample includes tens of thousands of clones, approximately 91% of them seen just once. V is TRBV4-1 and J is TRBJ1-4; D remains unclear. Sequences were derived from CD4+ T cells from PBMCs, sampled after stem cell transplantation. The sequence came from a human patient with POMP-related autoinflammation and immune dysregulation (PRAID). Some T cells may be the graft donor's. CDR3 region: CASSSRQKPFSTNEKLFF. Here the CDR3 DNA reads TGCGCCAGCAGCTCCCGGCAAAAACCTTTTAGCACTAATGAAAAACTGTTTTTT.